The sequence of this T cell receptor beta chain was determined in a study of radiation and T cells in renal cell carcinoma. The CDR3 covers 14 residues. Germline V CDR1 and CDR2: SGHRS, YFSETQ. The V end was cut by 0 bases, the J end by 1 base, with 7 bases between. The repertoire was sequenced with immunoSEQ multiplex PCR; TCRdb's copy has only in-frame clones and lacks some. The table includes about 88,000 clones, around nine tenths detected once. Time point specified: baseline pretreatment blood. Treatment denoted: 15 Gy SBRT to primary tumor, nephrectomy 4 weeks later. After SBRT, blood was collected at 2 and 4 weeks, plus baseline. Findings and caveats of the study: From baseline, blood top tumor clonotypes peaked at 2 weeks post-radiation. No pretreatment tumor biopsies were available for baseline clonotypes.

With respect to this clone: What it recognizes is unknown. Other DNA sequences in this specimen translate into the identical CDR3.

The source of this sequence is a man over 45 with renal cell carcinoma. V usage is TRBV5-1 and J usage is TRBJ1-1; D is possibly TRBD1 (5 bases). Material: blood, obtained from a patient whose treatment included radiotherapy and nephrectomy. The CDR3 reads CASSLGGGNTEAFF. The CDR3 region has the DNA TGCGCCAGCAGCTTGGGGGGCGGGAACACTGAAGCTTTCTTT.